These T cell receptor beta chains were read from a single sample in a study of blood T cell repertoires in COVID-19. Generated by immunoSEQ multiplex PCR, the TCRdb table keeps only in-frame clones and is missing some. The sample has some 200,000 clones; around 83% are singletons. Sample: peripheral blood. The receptors were gathered from a woman in her sixties or seventies with COVID-19, enrolled during active disease. CDR3s include the opening cysteine and the closing phenylalanine or tryptophan. A D gene is named only where the DNA matches it firmly. Rows may omit the clone size; those that give it use once, few, many or a size class.

CAWSVREAFF TGTGCCTGGAGTGTACGGGAAGCTTTCTTT TRBJ1-1 . TRBV30 .
CASSDGLAGEETQYF TGTGCCAGCAGCGATGGACTAGCGGGAGAAGAGACCCAGTACTTC TRBJ2-5 TRBD2 TRBV9 .
CASNGQGNYGYTF TGTGCCAGCAACGGACAGGGTAACTATGGCTACACCTTC TRBJ1-2 TRBD1 TRBV4-2 .
CASSLERGGYSNQPQHF TGTGCCAGCAGCTTAGAGAGGGGAGGGTATAGCAATCAGCCCCAGCATTTT TRBJ1-5 . TRBV7-2 .
CASSFNRQFPEAFF TGTGCCAGCAGTTTCAATAGACAGTTCCCTGAAGCTTTCTTT TRBJ1-1 . TRBV6-5 few
CASTSDFPTDTQYF TGTGCCAGCACCTCGGACTTTCCCACAGATACGCAGTATTTT TRBJ2-3 . TRBV7-9 .
CASSAQPGGDQPQHF TGTGCCAGCAGTGCCCAACCAGGGGGCGATCAGCCCCAGCATTTT TRBJ1-5 TRBD1 TRBV6-4 .
CASSLVLGPEAFF TGCGCCAGCAGCCTCGTCCTGGGCCCTGAAGCTTTCTTT TRBJ1-1 . TRBV5-1 .
CASSLPRGPGANVLTF TGTGCCAGTAGTCTCCCCAGGGGGCCCGGGGCCAACGTCCTGACTTTC TRBJ2-6 TRBD1 TRBV19 .
CASSRGIPTRWSNQPQHF TGTGCCAGCAGCCGCGGGATCCCAACCCGATGGAGCAATCAGCCCCAGCATTTT TRBJ1-5 . TRBV7-6 .
CASRVPQGQASGANVLTF TGTGCCAGCAGGGTGCCACAGGGCCAGGCCTCTGGGGCCAACGTCCTGACTTTC TRBJ2-6 . TRBV7-2 .
CASSPPLVGNEQFF TGTGCCAGCTCACCACCCCTAGTTGGCAATGAGCAGTTCTTC TRBJ2-1 . TRBV18 .
CASSLLQGANSPLHF TGCGCCAGCAGCTTGTTGCAGGGTGCTAATTCACCCCTCCACTTT TRBJ1-6 . TRBV5-1 .
CASSPYLSGRVSDTQYF TGCGCCAGCAGTCCTTACCTTAGCGGGAGAGTCTCAGATACGCAGTATTTT TRBJ2-3 TRBD2 TRBV4-3 .
CATSWTDSNQPQHF TGTGCCACCAGCTGGACAGATAGCAATCAGCCCCAGCATTTT TRBJ1-5 . TRBV2 .
CASSLDGTAVYEQYF TGCGCCAGCAGCTTGGATGGGACAGCGGTCTACGAGCAGTACTTC TRBJ2-7 TRBD1 TRBV5-1 .
CSARPERAEFF TGCAGTGCTAGACCCGAGCGGGCCGAGTTCTTC TRBJ2-1 . TRBV20-1 .
CASSNLQSNQPQHF TGTGCCAGTAGTAACCTACAGAGCAATCAGCCCCAGCATTTT TRBJ1-5 . TRBV19 .
CASRSARGLNTEAFF TGTGCCAGCAGATCAGCCAGGGGGTTGAACACTGAAGCTTTCTTT TRBJ1-1 TRBD1 TRBV28 .
CASSLGRDRYEQYF TGTGCCAGCAGCTTGGGGCGGGATCGCTACGAGCAGTACTTC TRBJ2-7 . TRBV5-4 .
CASSTGGNYEQYF TGTGCCAGCAGCACGGGAGGCAACTACGAGCAGTACTTC TRBJ2-7 TRBD2 TRBV11-2 few
CAWSVRGSNQPQHF TGTGCCTGGAGTGTACGGGGTAGCAATCAGCCCCAGCATTTT TRBJ1-5 . TRBV30 few